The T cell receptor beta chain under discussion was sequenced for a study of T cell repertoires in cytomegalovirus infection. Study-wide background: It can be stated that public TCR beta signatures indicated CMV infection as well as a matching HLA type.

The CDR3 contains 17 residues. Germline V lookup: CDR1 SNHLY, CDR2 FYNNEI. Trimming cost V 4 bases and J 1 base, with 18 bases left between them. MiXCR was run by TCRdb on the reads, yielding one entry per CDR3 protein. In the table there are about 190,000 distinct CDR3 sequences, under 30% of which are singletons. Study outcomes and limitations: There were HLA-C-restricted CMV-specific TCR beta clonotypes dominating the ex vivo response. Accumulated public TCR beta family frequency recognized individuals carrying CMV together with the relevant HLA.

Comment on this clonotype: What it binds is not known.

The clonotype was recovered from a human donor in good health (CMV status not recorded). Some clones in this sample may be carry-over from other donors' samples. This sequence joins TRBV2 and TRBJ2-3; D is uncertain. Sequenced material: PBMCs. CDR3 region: CASSAWGSSPGTDTQYF. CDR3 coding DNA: TGTGCCAGCAGTGCCTGGGGATCTTCTCCAGGCACAGATACGCAGTATTTT.